Each of the 2 T cell receptor beta chains below was sequenced from the same sample in a study of CD8+CD57+ T cells in acquired aplastic anemia (dated by TCRdb to about 2018). Data came from an Illumina HiSeq 2000. Profiling of TCR beta VDJ combinations and CDR3 sequences used genomic DNA as the template. TCRdb reanalyzed the raw reads on its own, using fastp at Q25 for trimming and MiXCR for clone calling, and kept in-frame beta chains. Rows with one shared CDR3 protein collapse into an entry with the most common genes and DNA. The sample yields roughly 420,000 distinct CDR3 sequences; just under 70% were counted once. The ten largest clones add up to 4% of the sample. Sequenced material: sorted CD4+, CD8+, or CD8+CD57+ T cells (not recorded which) from PBMCs. The receptors were sampled from a human donor in good health, serving as a control.

The chain joins TRBV6-7 to TRBJ1-2; D call uncertain. TRBV6-7 is identified as an open reading frame with a role that is uncertain. V gave up 1 base and J gave up 4 bases, with 19 bases separating them. This CDR3 has 17 residues. This chain's CDR3 is CASSYCRASRSIYGYTF. The CDR3 DNA reads TGTGCCAGCAGTTACTGCCGGGCGAGTCGCTCGATCTATGGCTACACCTTC.

Of note for this clonotype: Possible read error: a much larger clone is one base away. The rearrangement uses TRBV3-1 and TRBJ1-6, with 10 bases lining up with TRBD1. CDR1 is LGHDT, CDR2 YNNKEL, per germline (reference sequence). This CDR3 comprises 17 residues. CDR3 amino acids: CASSHRQGATYNPPLHF. As DNA, the CDR3 is TGTGCCAGCAGCCACCGACAGGGGGCCACCTATAATCCACCCCTCCACTTT.